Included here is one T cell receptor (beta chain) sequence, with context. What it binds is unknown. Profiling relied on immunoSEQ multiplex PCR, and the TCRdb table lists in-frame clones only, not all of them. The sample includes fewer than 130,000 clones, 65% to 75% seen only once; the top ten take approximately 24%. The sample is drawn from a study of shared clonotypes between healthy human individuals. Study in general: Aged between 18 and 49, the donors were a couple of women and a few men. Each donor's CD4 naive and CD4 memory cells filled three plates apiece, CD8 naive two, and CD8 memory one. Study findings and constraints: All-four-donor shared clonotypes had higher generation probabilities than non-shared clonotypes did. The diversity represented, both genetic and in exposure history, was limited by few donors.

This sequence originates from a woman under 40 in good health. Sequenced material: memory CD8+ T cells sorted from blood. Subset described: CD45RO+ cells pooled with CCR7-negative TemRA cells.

The CDR3 DNA reads as TGTGCCAGCAGCGAGGCCCCTCAAGGGACTACCCGGGATACGCAGTATTTT. Amino acid sequence: CASSEAPQGTTRDTQYF. This chain joins TRBV9 and TRBJ2-3; 7 bases align to TRBD2. Germline CDR1 SGDLS, CDR2 YYNGEE. J gave up 6 bases and V 3 bases, and 16 bases lay outside the gene matches. This CDR3 contains 17 residues.